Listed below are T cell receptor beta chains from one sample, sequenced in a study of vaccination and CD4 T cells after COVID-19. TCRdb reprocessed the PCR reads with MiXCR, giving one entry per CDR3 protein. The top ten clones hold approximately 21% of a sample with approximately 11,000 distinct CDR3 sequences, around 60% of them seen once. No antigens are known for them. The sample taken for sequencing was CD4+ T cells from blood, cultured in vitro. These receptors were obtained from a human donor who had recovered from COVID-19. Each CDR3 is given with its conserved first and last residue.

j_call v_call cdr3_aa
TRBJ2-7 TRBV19 CASRLAGTYEQYF
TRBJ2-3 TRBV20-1 CSAWDPSTDTQYF
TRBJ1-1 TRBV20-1 CSAQRTGEQNTEAFF
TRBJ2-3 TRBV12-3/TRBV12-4 CASKKRTSGKSDTQYF
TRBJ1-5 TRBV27 CASSLSGLGNQPQHF
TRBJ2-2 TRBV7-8 CASSPQGRAGELFF
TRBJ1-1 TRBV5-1 CASSSRGGGTEAFF
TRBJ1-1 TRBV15 CATKAQNDGGTEAFF
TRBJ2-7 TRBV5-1 CASSLTGATYEQYF
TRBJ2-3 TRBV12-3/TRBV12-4 CASRQRGGSDTQYF
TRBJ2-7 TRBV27 CASSLSRTVYEQYF
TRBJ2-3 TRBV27 CASSFIAGGSTDTQYF
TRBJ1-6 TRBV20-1 CSARGGGQFDSPLHF
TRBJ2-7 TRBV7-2 CASSYLGGTLPLEQYF
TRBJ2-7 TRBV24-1 CATSEDTGTGGSYEQYF
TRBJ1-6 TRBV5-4 CASSRTGGNSPLHF
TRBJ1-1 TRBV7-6 CASSWVAGDTEAFF
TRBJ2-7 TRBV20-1 CSARGEGFYEQYF
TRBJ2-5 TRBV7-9 CASRDFRDFQETQYF
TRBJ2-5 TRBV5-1 CASSLAFLAVSYQETQYF
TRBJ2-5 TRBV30 CAWSVPEISLRNQETQYF
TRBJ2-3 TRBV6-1 CASIQDTDTQYF
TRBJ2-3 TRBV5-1 CASSAGTSGGAFWDTQYF
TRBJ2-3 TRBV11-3 CASSLTGGDTQYF
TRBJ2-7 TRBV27 CASSAGSRVPYEQYF
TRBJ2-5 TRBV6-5 CASSSWETQYF
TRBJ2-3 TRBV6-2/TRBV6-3 CASRSTSGGEYF
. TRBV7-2 CASSETLAGDSYEQYF
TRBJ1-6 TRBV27 CASSRGSYNSPLHF
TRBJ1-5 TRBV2 CASNWSRSSNQPQHF
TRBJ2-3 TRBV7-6 CASSLGGTSTDTQYF
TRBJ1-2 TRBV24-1 CATRKTKDYGYTF
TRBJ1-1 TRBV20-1 CSATRGVNTEAFF
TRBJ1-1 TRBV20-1 CSANRNDRNTEAFF
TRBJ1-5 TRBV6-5 CASSYSPSSNQPQHF
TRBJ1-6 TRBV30 CAWSSGSSYNSPLHF
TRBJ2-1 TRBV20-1 CSAPGASRLVNEQFF
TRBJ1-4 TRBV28 CASSLAGGRREKLFF
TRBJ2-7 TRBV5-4 CASSPTTGRGLAYSSYEQYF
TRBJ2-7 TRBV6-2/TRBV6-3 CASNRAGTYEQYF
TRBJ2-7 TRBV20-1 CSAELAGAPREQYF
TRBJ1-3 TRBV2 CASSSGQGGNTIYF
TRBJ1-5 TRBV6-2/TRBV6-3 CASRSKTGGPYQPQHF
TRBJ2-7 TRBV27 CASSLIGQGSYEQYF
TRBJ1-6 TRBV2 CASSEATDVRIHPLHF
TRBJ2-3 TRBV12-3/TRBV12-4 CASREDRGSADTQYF
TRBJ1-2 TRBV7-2 CASIRGNYGYTF
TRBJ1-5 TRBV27 CASSLGRNQPQHF
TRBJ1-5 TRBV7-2 CASSPQPSGEGNQPQHF
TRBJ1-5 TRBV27 CASSLSMGNQPQHF
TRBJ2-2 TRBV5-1 CASSLGDSPTGELFF
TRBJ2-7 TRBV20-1 CSAPGVGPYEQYF
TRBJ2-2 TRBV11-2 CASSRYTGELFF
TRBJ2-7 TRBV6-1 CASSESPVRGYEQYF
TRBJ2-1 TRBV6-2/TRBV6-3 CASSYGNGVGVF
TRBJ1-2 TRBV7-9 CASSLDRGPEGYTF
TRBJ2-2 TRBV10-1 CASAGVTGELFF
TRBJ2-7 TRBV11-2 CASTTDHYEQYF
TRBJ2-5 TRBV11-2 CASSVGPEVRRETQYF